Given below is one T cell receptor beta chain in context. The CDR3 totals 15 residues. Trimming at V came to 1 base and at J to 2 bases, leaving 3 bases not matched to a gene. The germline gives CDR1 SGHAT, CDR2 FQNNGV. The data stem from a study of blood T cell repertoires in COVID-19. Study background: Spain, Italy and the United States supplied samples that represented acute and convalescent COVID-19. PBMCs, B-cell-depleted T cells, or T cells provided the cDNA or gDNA that made up the material.

In the original workflow: Scientists estimated how many nucleated cells there were by amplifying reference gene primers. Some clones are missing from TCRdb's copy, which holds only in-frame ones; the method was immunoSEQ multiplex PCR. V and J calls and clone size are given by that table; D and trimming were obtained from the DNA. In the table there are under 60,000 clones, roughly 90% of which are singletons. Sequenced sample: peripheral blood. The clonotype comes from a man aged 45 to 65 with acute or convalescent COVID-19. V is TRBV11-2 and J is TRBJ1-2; 8 bases fit TRBD1. CDR3 amino acids: CASSLVQGANYGYTF. The CDR3 coding sequence is TGTGCCAGCAGCTTAGTTCAGGGGGCGAACTATGGCTACACCTTC.